Listed here are 19 T cell receptor beta chains from one sample, sequenced in a study of shared T cell receptors in the human thymus. Clones were read by immunoSEQ multiplex PCR, and TCRdb kept only the in-frame ones, dropping some. Found here are about 380,000 clones, 95% of them singletons; the top ten hold roughly 0.02%. Material for sequencing was thymocytes. The receptors come from a human donor.

Written as DNA, the CDR3 is TGTGCCAGCAGCCAATTCTACGAGGGTACAACTAATGAAAAACTGTTTTTT. Translating gives CASSQFYEGTTNEKLFF. The chain employs TRBV14 and TRBJ1-4; no clear D gene. Per the germline V gene, CDR1 is SGHDN and CDR2 is FVKESK. Trimming took off 2 bases at V and 0 bases at J, with 13 bases between the two ends. The CDR3 is 17 residues long.

This clone was counted a single time. The chain uses TRBV7-9 and TRBJ1-2; maybe TRBD1 (6 bases). Germline V CDR1 and CDR2: SEHNR, FQNEAQ (reference sequence). The CDR3 runs to 16 residues. Trimming stripped 0 bases from V and 7 bases from J, with 18 bases between. The CDR3 DNA sequence: TGTGCCAGCAGCTTAGCGCAAGGGCAGGCCAGGGGTGGCTACACCTTC. It translates to CASSLAQGQARGGYTF.

V is TRBV9 and J is TRBJ2-3; 9 positions agree with TRBD1. CDR1 SGDLS and CDR2 YYNGEE come from the germline V gene. Trimming took 4 bases from V and 4 from J; bases not matched to a gene: 13. This CDR3 spans 17 amino acids. The DNA of the CDR3 is TGTGCCAGCAGCAGCTACTCCGGGACAGGGATCCCAGATACGCAGTATTTT. It codes for CASSSYSGTGIPDTQYF. The entire variable domain, with the rest obtained from reference TRBV9 and TRBJ2-3, is as follows: DSGVTQTPKHLITATGQRVTLRCSPRSGDLSVYWYQQSLDQGLQFLIQYYNGEERAKGNILERFSAQQFPDLHSELNLSSLELGDSALYFCASSSYSGTGIPDTQYFGPGTRLTVL.

CDR3 in amino acids: CASSSPSPRGPDEQFF. In DNA, the CDR3 is TGCGCCAGCAGCTCTCCCAGTCCGCGGGGCCCGGATGAGCAGTTCTTC. V gene TRBV5-1 combines with J gene TRBJ2-1; a possible D gene is TRBD2 (6 bases). Per the germline V gene, CDR1 is SGHRS and CDR2 is YFSETQ. Trimming left V 3 bases short and J 8 bases short, with 21 bases between. This CDR3 is 16 amino acids long.

V is TRBV4-3 and J is TRBJ2-7; TRBD2 matches at 13 bases. The V segment lost 4 bases and the J segment 2 bases; nucleotides outside the gene matches: 5. The CDR3 loop spans 16 amino acids. Germline CDR1 and CDR2: LGHNA and YSLEER. The CDR3 sequence is CASSPRTSGSTYEQYF. The CDR3 DNA reads TGCGCCAGCAGCCCGCGGACTAGCGGGAGTACCTACGAGCAGTACTTC.

V usage is TRBV5-4 and J usage is TRBJ2-1; TRBD1 aligns across 9 bases. In germline, CDR1 is SGHNT, CDR2 YYREEE (reference sequence). Unmatched junction bases numbered 7, after V lost 4 bases and J lost 2 bases. The CDR3 length is 16 residues. In nucleotides, the CDR3 is TGTGCCAGCAGCGCGGGGGACAGGGAGACCTACAATGAGCAGTTCTTC. This translates into CASSAGDRETYNEQFF.

This clone appeared a few times. This chain connects TRBV7-3 to TRBJ2-6; 7 positions match TRBD1. CDR3 length: 16 amino acids. From germline, CDR1 is SGHTA and CDR2 FQGTGA. Trimming removed 4 bases from V and 0 bases from J; junction bases left unmatched: 3. The CDR3 reads CASSWDRHSGANVLTF. The CDR3 nucleotides are TGTGCCAGCAGCTGGGACAGACACTCTGGGGCCAACGTCCTGACTTTC.

The rearrangement joins TRBV7-9 to TRBJ1-4; a weak D match, TRBD1 (5 bases). This CDR3 is 14 amino acids long. Germline V lookup: CDR1 SEHNR, CDR2 FQNEAQ (reference sequence). Trimming stripped 5 bases from V and 8 bases from J, with 15 bases between. Here the CDR3 DNA reads TGTGCCAGCAGCAACGGCGGGGGAGAGGAAAAACTGTTTTTT. As protein: CASSNGGGEEKLFF.

This chain connects TRBV28 to TRBJ2-7; TRBD2 might be the D (6 bases). V was cut by 6 bases and J by 3 bases, with 18 bases left in between. Germline V gives CDR1 MDHEN, CDR2 SYDVKM. The CDR3 has 15 amino acids. This CDR3 is CASSLRTTFVYEQYF. The CDR3 DNA reads as TGTGCCAGCAGCCTCCGGACTACCTTCGTCTACGAGCAGTACTTC.

The chain couples TRBV28 to TRBJ2-1; 14 bases line up with TRBD2. The V gene's germline CDR1 is MDHEN and CDR2 SYDVKM. V lost 1 base, J lost 8 bases, and 10 bases stayed unmatched. The CDR3 extends over 18 amino acids. CDR3 nucleotides: TGTGCCAGCAGTTTATTATCCGGGACTAGCGGGAGATGGTATGAGCAGTTCTTC. Protein: CASSLLSGTSGRWYEQFF.

The chain links TRBV19 to TRBJ2-1; D is unresolved. CDR1 and CDR2 (germline): LNHDA, SQIVND (reference sequence). Trimming pared 2 bases from V and 0 bases from J, leaving 14 bases between. The CDR3 extends over 17 amino acids. DNA of the CDR3: TGTGCCAGTAGTATATTCTACTACCCGAGCTCCTACAATGAGCAGTTCTTC. Residues: CASSIFYYPSSYNEQFF.

CDR3 residues: CAISENRVALSTDTQYF. For the CDR3, the DNA is TGTGCCATCAGTGAAAATCGGGTAGCCCTAAGCACAGATACGCAGTATTTT. The chain combines TRBV10-3 with TRBJ2-3, with D unclear. CDR3 length equals 17 residues. Germline lookup yields CDR1 ENHRY and CDR2 SYGVKD. Trimming removed 3 bases at V and 0 bases at J, with 16 bases between.

This clone was seen a single time. The chain joins TRBV7-8 to TRBJ2-7, with unresolved D. Germline V lookup: CDR1 SGHVS, CDR2 FQNEAQ. V dropped 6 bases and J dropped 2 bases, with 8 bases sitting between them. The CDR3 is 12 residues long. CDR3 in amino acids: CASSIWAYEQYF. In DNA, the CDR3 is TGTGCCAGCAGTATATGGGCCTACGAGCAGTACTTC.

The count of this clone is one. This sequence joins TRBV19 and TRBJ1-4, with D uncertain. Germline V lookup: CDR1 LNHDA, CDR2 SQIVND (reference sequence). The CDR3 is 17 residues long. V lost 1 base and J lost 4, with 16 bases in between. The CDR3 DNA reads TGTGCCAGTAGTATAGGAACCCGGGTCCTAGATAATGAAAAACTGTTTTTT. Translated, it gives CASSIGTRVLDNEKLFF. The complete variable domain, with remaining parts taken from reference TRBV19 and TRBJ1-4, reads DGGITQSPKYLFRKEGQNVTLSCEQNLNHDAMYWYRQDPGQGLRLIYYSQIVNDFQKGDIAEGYSVSREKKESFPLTVTSAQKNPTAFYLCASSIGTRVLDNEKLFFGSGTQLSVL.

V usage is TRBV4-1 and J usage is TRBJ2-5, with 7 positions matching TRBD2. V shed 6 bases and J 4 bases; nucleotides not matched to a gene: 11. The CDR3 extends over 15 amino acids. Per the germline V gene, CDR1 is MGHRA and CDR2 is YSYEKL. CDR3 residues: CASRSGLAEGETQYF. In nucleotides, the CDR3 is TGCGCCAGCAGGTCGGGGCTAGCGGAGGGAGAGACCCAGTACTTC.

This chain uses TRBV25-1 with TRBJ2-4; no reliable D call. From germline, CDR1 is MGHDK and CDR2 SYGVNS. V was clipped by 3 bases and J by 9 bases, with 9 bases between them. This CDR3 contains 12 residues. CDR3 amino acids: CASSDQGCIQYF. As DNA, the CDR3 is TGTGCCAGCAGTGATCAAGGATGCATTCAGTACTTC.

The chain has TRBV5-1 and TRBJ1-2; TRBD1 matches at 7 bases. The V gene end was trimmed by 5 bases and the J gene end by 4 bases; junction bases not matched to a gene: 5. The CDR3 sequence is 13 residues long. The germline CDR1 and CDR2 sequences are SGHRS and YFSETQ. CDR3 nucleotide sequence: TGCGCCAGCAGTCTTCAGGGGGGCTATGGCTACACCTTC. Its protein product is CASSLQGGYGYTF.

This sequence joins TRBV28 and TRBJ2-7; 7 nucleotides line up with TRBD2. The CDR3 runs 17 residues. After removal of 2 bases from V and 5 bases from J, the junction contained 15 bases not matched to a gene. Germline CDR1 reads MDHEN; CDR2 reads SYDVKM. CDR3 in DNA: TGTGCCAGCAGTTTACATCCTGCGGGAGAAGATAGGGACGAGCAGTACTTC. Its protein product is CASSLHPAGEDRDEQYF.

The CDR3 DNA reads as TGTGCCAGCAGCTTCGCAGGGGGAGGTCAGCCCCAGCATTTT. Encoded protein: CASSFAGGGQPQHF. The rearrangement joins TRBV7-2 to TRBJ1-5; 7 positions agree with TRBD1. J lost 6 bases, V lost 3 bases, and 5 bases had no gene match. CDR3 length equals 14 residues. Germline CDR1 is SGHTA and CDR2 is FQGNSA.